This T cell receptor beta chain was identified in a study of CD8+ T cells in alopecia areata. For the study at large: A regimen of oral tofacitinib, 5 to 10 mg twice daily, was given to treated patients. Whole-study findings and limits: Many of the expanded lesional clones endured in scalp and blood while on tofacitinib. Scalp sample sequencing also detects resident alphabeta T cells of normal skin.

To note about this clone: Its antigen is currently unknown.

Following extraction, RNA underwent reverse transcription to cDNA, which served as the sequencing template. Sequencing was performed with immunoSEQ multiplex PCR; in TCRdb, only in-frame clones are kept and a portion is missing. Counted here are more than 200,000 clones, less than 65% occurring once; the ten biggest clones make up 4% to 5%. Germline V CDR1 and CDR2: SGHAT, FQNNGV. The CDR3 covers 16 residues. Trimming shortened V by 3 bases and J by 1 base, and 10 bases separated the two germline ends. Specified treatment: oral pan-JAK inhibitor, 5-10 mg twice daily. The authors sorted CD4+ and CD8+ T cells from PBMCs.

V is TRBV11-2 and J is TRBJ2-6, with D hard to call. The TCR comes from a human donor with alopecia areata. The material sequenced was CD4+ T cells sorted from blood, taken at week 4, from a patient treated with tofacitinib. The CDR3 coding sequence is TGTGCCAGCAGCTTCCCTGCACAGTCTGGGGCCAACGTCCTGACTTTC. Translated: CASSFPAQSGANVLTF.